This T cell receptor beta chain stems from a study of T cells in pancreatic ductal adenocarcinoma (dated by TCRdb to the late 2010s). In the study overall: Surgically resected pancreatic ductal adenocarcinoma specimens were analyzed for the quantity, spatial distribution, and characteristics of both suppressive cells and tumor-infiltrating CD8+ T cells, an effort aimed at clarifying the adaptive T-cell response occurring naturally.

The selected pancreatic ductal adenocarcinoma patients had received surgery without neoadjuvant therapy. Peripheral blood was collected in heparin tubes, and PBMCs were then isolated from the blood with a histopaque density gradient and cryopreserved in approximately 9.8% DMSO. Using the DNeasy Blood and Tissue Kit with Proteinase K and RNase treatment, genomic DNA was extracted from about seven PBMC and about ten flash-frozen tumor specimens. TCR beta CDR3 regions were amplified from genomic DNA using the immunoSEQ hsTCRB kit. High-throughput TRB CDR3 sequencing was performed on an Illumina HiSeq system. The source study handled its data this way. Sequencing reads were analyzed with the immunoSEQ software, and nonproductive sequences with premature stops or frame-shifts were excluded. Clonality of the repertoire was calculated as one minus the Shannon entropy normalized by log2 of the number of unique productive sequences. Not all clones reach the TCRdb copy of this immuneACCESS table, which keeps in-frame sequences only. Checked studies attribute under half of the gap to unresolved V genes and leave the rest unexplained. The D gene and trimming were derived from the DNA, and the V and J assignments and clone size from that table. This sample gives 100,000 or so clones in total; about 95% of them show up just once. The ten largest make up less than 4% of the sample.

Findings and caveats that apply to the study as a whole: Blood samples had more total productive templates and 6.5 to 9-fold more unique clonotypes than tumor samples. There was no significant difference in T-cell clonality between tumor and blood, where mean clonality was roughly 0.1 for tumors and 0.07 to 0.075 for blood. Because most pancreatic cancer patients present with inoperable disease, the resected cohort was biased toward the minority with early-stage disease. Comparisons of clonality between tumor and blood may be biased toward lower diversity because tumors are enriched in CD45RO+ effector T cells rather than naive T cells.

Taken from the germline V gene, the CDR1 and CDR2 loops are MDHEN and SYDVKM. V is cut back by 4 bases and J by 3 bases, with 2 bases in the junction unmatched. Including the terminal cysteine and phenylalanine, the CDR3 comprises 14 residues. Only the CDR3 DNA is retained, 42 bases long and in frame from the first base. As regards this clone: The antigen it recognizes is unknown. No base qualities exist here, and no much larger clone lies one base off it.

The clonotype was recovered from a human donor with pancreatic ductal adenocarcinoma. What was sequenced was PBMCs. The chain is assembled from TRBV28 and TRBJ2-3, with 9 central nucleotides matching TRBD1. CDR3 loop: CASSSGQGTDTQYF. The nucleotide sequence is TGTGCCAGCAGTTCCGGACAGGGGACAGATACGCAGTATTTT.